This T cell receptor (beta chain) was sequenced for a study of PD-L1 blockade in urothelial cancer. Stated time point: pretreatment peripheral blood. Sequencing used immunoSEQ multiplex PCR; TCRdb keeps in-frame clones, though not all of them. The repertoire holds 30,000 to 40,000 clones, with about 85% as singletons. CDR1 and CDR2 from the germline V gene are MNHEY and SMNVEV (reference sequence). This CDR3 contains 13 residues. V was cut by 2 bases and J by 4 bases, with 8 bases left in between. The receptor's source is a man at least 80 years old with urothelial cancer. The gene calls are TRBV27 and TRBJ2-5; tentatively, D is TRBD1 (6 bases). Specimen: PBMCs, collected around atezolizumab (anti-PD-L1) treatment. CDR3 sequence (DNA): TGTGCCAGCAGTTTACAGGACAGAGAGACCCAGTACTTC. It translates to CASSLQDRETQYF.